The TCR beta chain described here comes from a study of T cell changes during pregnancy in multiple sclerosis. Using immunoSEQ multiplex PCR, the repertoire was profiled, and TCRdb retains in-frame clones only, with some absent. This table has around 56,000 clones, about 91% appearing once. CDR1 and CDR2 (germline): PRHDT, FYEKMQ (reference sequence). Trimming took 3 bases from V and 3 from J, leaving 9 bases between them. The CDR3 length is 14 residues. This chain connects TRBV13 to TRBJ1-3; D perhaps matches TRBD1 (6 bases). This receptor was identified in a female donor with multiple sclerosis, enrolled in a pregnancy study. Sequenced material: peripheral blood, taken after pregnancy. This CDR3 is CASSFGGHGNTIYF. In nucleotides, the CDR3 is TGTGCCAGCAGCTTCGGGGGGCATGGAAACACCATATATTTT.